Below, 14 T cell receptor beta chains from the same sample are listed, as sequenced in a study of T cells in Graves' hyperthyroidism and ophthalmopathy. What was amplified from RNA transcripts were TCR beta CDR3 regions. Researchers ran a first-round RT-PCR on the TCR CDR3 using the HTBI primer set. TCRdb redid the calling of the multiplex PCR reads with MiXCR, one entry per CDR3 protein. The sample contains about 600,000 distinct CDR3 sequences, more than 12% of which appear only once. Sequencing was carried out using blood. The receptors shown here come from a woman aged 45-60 years with Graves' ophthalmopathy.

There are many counts of this clonotype. The chain couples TRBV6-2 or TRBV6-3 to TRBJ1-1, with D possibly TRBD1 on 5 matching bases. The germline gives CDR1 MNHEY, CDR2 SVGEGT. V was trimmed by 7 bases and J by 4 bases, leaving 16 bases between them. This CDR3 has 14 residues. In DNA form, the CDR3 reads TGTGCCAGCACCCAACAGAGGGGAGGCACTGAAGCTTTCTTT. This translates into CASTQQRGGTEAFF.

This clonotype has a handful of counts. V is TRBV6-4 and J is TRBJ2-1, with TRBD2 matching over 8 bases. In germline, CDR1 is MRHNA, CDR2 SNTAGT. This CDR3 has 16 amino acids. V was clipped by 5 bases and J by 0 bases; unmatched bases: 6. The CDR3 region has the DNA TGTGCCAGCAGTCATATAGCGGGATACTCCTACAATGAGCAGTTCTTC. This gives the protein CASSHIAGYSYNEQFF.

This clonotype came up a few times. V and J are TRBV27 and TRBJ2-5, with TRBD2 matching 11 bases. The germline gives CDR1 MNHEY, CDR2 SMNVEV (reference sequence). The CDR3 totals 17 residues. The V gene end was trimmed by 2 bases and the J gene end by 1 base; junction bases not matched to a gene: 6. In DNA, the CDR3 is TGTGCCAGCAGTTTACTGCCCGGGACTAGCGGCCAAGAGACCCAGTACTTC. Translated: CASSLLPGTSGQETQYF.

This clonotype was seen at least ten times. The chain carries TRBV6-1 and TRBJ2-7, with D possibly being TRBD2 (6 bases). CDR1 MNHNS and CDR2 SASEGT come from the germline V gene. Deletions cut 6 bases from V and 4 bases from J, with 22 bases between. The CDR3 has 16 residues. The CDR3 spells CASSSSGEGVEYEQYF. CDR3 bases: TGTGCCAGCAGCTCGTCGGGAGAGGGAGTGGAGTACGAGCAGTACTTC.

The chain employs TRBV19 and TRBJ2-1, with 10 positions matching TRBD2. This CDR3 comprises 15 residues. Germline-derived CDR1 and CDR2 are LNHDA and SQIVND (reference sequence). Germline trimming cut 11 bases from V and 8 bases from J; bases unmatched to any gene: 15. The CDR3 bases are TGTGCCTCCCTCGGGGCTAGCGGGAGAGGCTATGAGCAGTTCTTC. Translated: CASLGASGRGYEQFF.

This clonotype was observed many times. The chain recombines TRBV15 with TRBJ2-7; D may correspond to TRBD1 or TRBD2 (6 bases each). Germline V gene lookup returns CDR1 LNHNV and CDR2 YYDKDF (reference sequence). The CDR3 extends over 14 amino acids. Trimming stripped 3 bases from V and 4 bases from J, with 13 bases between. The CDR3 DNA reads as TGTGCCACCAGCAGGTTGAGAGGGGGGTACGAGCAGTACTTC. Translated, it gives CATSRLRGGYEQYF.

V usage is TRBV11-3 and J usage is TRBJ2-7; perhaps TRBD2 as D (5 bases). This CDR3 is built from 12 residues. Trimming removed 5 bases from V and 5 bases from J, with 10 bases in between. Looked up from germline, CDR1 is SGHNT and CDR2 is YENEEA. The CDR3 sequence is CASSQDFDEQYF. CDR3 nucleotide sequence: TGTGCCAGCAGCCAGGACTTCGACGAGCAGTACTTC.

The chain recombines TRBV12-3 or TRBV12-4 with TRBJ2-1, with 11 bases aligning to TRBD1. Germline trimming cut 5 bases from V and 4 bases from J; bases unmatched to any gene: 7. The CDR3 is made up of 16 amino acids. For the CDR3, the DNA is TGTGCCAGCAGTCCACGGGACAGGGGGAGGTACAATGAGCAGTTCTTC. Its protein is CASSPRDRGRYNEQFF.

The chain links TRBV20-1 to TRBJ2-1, with TRBD2 matching 10 bases. Losses at the gene ends were 3 bases for V and 6 bases for J; bases not matched to a gene: 5. Looked up from germline, CDR1 is DFQATT and CDR2 is SNEGSKA (reference sequence). The CDR3 spans 14 residues. The CDR3 sequence: CSASFLAGVNEQFF. CDR3 coding DNA: TGCAGTGCTAGCTTTCTAGCGGGAGTCAATGAGCAGTTCTTC.

The rearrangement links TRBV5-1 to TRBJ1-4; D possibly corresponds to TRBD1 (6 bases). The CDR3 contains 15 residues. The germline V gene has CDR1 SGHRS and CDR2 YFSETQ. Trimming cost V 4 bases and J 3 bases, with 13 bases left between them. CDR3: CASSNPQGANEKLFF. The CDR3 DNA follows: TGCGCCAGCAGCAATCCACAGGGAGCTAATGAAAAACTGTTTTTT. Together with reference TRBV5-1 and TRBJ1-4, the CDR3 gives the full variable domain: KAGVTQTPRYLIKTRGQQVTLSCSPISGHRSVSWYQQTPGQGLQFLFEYFSETQRNKGNFPGRFSGRQFSNSRSEMNVSTLELGDSALYLCASSNPQGANEKLFFGSGTQLSVL.

This clonotype was observed many times. The chain couples TRBV7-8 to TRBJ2-1, with TRBD2 matching over 13 bases. Germline assignment: CDR1 SGHVS and CDR2 FQNEAQ. This CDR3 has 17 residues. J was trimmed by 5 bases and V by 4 bases; bases with no gene match: 8. CDR3 nucleotide sequence: TGTGCCAGCAGCTCCCCCCGGACTAGCGGGAGCCACAATGAGCAGTTCTTC. Its protein is CASSSPRTSGSHNEQFF. Supplemented by reference TRBV7-8 and TRBJ2-1, the full variable domain reads GAGVSQSPRYKVAKRGQDVALRCDPISGHVSLFWYQQALGQGPEFLTYFQNEAQLDKSGLPSDRFFAERPEGSVSTLKIQRTQQEDSAVYLCASSSPRTSGSHNEQFFGPGTRLTVL.

The table lists this clonotype with many counts. V is TRBV5-1 and J is TRBJ1-4; D might be TRBD1 (6 bases). The CDR3 loop spans 17 amino acids. Germline CDR1 is SGHRS and CDR2 is YFSETQ. Trimming left V 0 bases short and J 4 bases short, with 16 bases between. CDR3 sequence reads: CASSLGLRDKGNEKLFF. CDR3 nucleotide sequence: TGCGCCAGCAGCTTGGGTCTCCGGGACAAGGGTAATGAAAAACTGTTTTTT.

The chain combines TRBV9 with TRBJ2-7, with TRBD2 matching over 14 bases. Per the germline V gene, CDR1 is SGDLS and CDR2 is YYNGEE. The CDR3 consists of 18 residues. Trimming took 3 bases from V and 0 from J; bases not matched to a gene: 8. CDR3 loop: CASSDIGTSGSSSYEQYF. CDR3 bases: TGTGCCAGCAGCGACATCGGGACTAGCGGGAGTTCCTCCTACGAGCAGTACTTC.

This clonotype was picked up many times. V is TRBV29-1 and J is TRBJ2-2; D is possibly TRBD2 (6 bases). This CDR3 region has 14 residues. V lost 4 bases and J 3 bases, leaving 12 bases between the germline ends. Germline loops: CDR1 SQVTM, CDR2 ANQGSEA. The CDR3 reads CSVGGGMDTGELFF. The CDR3 region has the DNA TGCAGCGTTGGTGGGGGGATGGACACCGGGGAGCTGTTTTTT.